This T cell receptor beta chain was retrieved from a study of a mutant IDH1 vaccine in newly diagnosed glioma. At the level of the study: Males made up around 62% and females roughly 40% of treated patients, whose mean age was roughly 40 years. Study-level points and caveats: Pseudoprogression apparently tracked independently of changes in top peripheral T cell clonotypes.

Time point described: baseline, week 1 (first vaccination visit). Noted treatment: pre-vaccination baseline after standard-of-care therapy. This clone has just one count. Its target is unknown. Data came from immunoSEQ multiplex PCR; TCRdb stores just in-frame clones and leaves some out. The repertoire includes about 92,000 clones, 80% of them detected once, and less than 9.5% sits in the top ten. V was shortened by 4 bases and J by 5 bases, with 6 bases between the two germline ends. Germline V gene data show CDR1 as KGHSY and CDR2 as FQNENV. The CDR3 is 11 amino acids. The chain is built from TRBV16 and TRBJ2-7; D remains unclear. Sequencing used PBMCs, obtained from a glioma patient treated with radiotherapy, temozolomide or both. This TCR came from a man aged 35 to 55 with glioma. CDR3 sequence reads: CASSPLHEQYF. CDR3 sequence (DNA): TGTGCCAGCAGCCCCTTGCACGAGCAGTACTTC.